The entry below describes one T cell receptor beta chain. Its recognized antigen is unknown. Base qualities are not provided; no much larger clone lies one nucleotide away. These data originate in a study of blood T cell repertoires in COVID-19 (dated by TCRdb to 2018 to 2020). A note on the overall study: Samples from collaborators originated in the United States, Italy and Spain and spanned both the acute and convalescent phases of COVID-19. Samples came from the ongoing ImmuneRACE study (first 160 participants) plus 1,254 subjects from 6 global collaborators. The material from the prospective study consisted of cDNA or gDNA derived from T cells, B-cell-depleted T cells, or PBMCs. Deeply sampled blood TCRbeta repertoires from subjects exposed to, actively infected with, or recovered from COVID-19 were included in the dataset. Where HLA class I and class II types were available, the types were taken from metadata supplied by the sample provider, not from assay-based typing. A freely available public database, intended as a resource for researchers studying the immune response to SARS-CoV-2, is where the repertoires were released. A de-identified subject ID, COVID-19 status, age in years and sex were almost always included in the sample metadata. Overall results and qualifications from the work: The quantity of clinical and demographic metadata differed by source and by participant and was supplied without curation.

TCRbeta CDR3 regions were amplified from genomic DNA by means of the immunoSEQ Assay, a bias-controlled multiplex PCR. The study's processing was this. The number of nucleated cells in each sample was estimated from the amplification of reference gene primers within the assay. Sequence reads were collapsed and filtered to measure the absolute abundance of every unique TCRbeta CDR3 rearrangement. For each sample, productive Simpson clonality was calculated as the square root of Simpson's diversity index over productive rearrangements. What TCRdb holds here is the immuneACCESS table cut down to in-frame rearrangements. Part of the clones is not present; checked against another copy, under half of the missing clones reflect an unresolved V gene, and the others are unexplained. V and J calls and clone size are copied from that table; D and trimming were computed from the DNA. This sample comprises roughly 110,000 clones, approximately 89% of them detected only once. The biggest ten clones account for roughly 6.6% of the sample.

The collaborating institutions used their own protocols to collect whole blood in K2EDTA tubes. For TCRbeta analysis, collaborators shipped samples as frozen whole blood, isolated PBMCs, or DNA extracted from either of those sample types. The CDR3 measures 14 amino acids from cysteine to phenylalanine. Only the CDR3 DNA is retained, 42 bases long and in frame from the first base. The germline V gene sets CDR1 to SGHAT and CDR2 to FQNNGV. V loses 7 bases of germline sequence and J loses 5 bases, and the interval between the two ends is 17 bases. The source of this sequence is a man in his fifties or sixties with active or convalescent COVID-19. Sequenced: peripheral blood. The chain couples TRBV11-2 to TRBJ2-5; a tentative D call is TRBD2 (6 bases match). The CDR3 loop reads CASNPGVSVETQYF. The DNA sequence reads TGTGCCAGCAATCCGGGAGTTAGCGTGGAGACCCAGTACTTC.